The next 24 T cell receptor beta chains were all read from a single sample in a study of blood T cell repertoires in COVID-19. The repertoire was sequenced with immunoSEQ multiplex PCR; TCRdb's copy has only in-frame clones and lacks some. Seen here are 25,000 to 30,000 clones, more than 85% observed once, and the top ten hold around 0.83%. The sample taken for sequencing was peripheral blood. The receptors here all came from a woman aged 65 to 85 with COVID-19, enrolled during active disease.

The chain carries TRBV6-5 and TRBJ1-1; D not certain. V was shortened by 10 bases and J by 0 bases, with 12 bases between the two germline ends. CDR3 length: 13 residues. The germline CDR1 and CDR2 sequences are MNHEY and SVGAGI. In DNA form, the CDR3 reads TGTGCCACAACGAGGGATATGAACACTGAAGCTTTCTTT. Translating gives CATTRDMNTEAFF.

V is TRBV14 and J is TRBJ1-6; no clear D gene. The germline CDR1 and CDR2 sequences are SGHDN and FVKESK. The length of the CDR3 is 14 residues. V lost 1 base and J 10 bases, leaving 11 bases between the germline ends. CDR3 in amino acids: CASSQANRYSPLHF. Here the CDR3 DNA reads TGTGCCAGCAGCCAAGCAAACAGATACTCACCCCTCCACTTT.

The V and J genes are TRBV4-3 and TRBJ2-3, with 9 bases lining up with TRBD1. The CDR3 spans 21 residues. The junction had 28 bases not matched to a gene; V was cut back by 4 bases and J by 8 bases. CDR1 is LGHNA and CDR2 is YSLEER in the germline V gene. CDR3 amino acids: CASSRSRVGQGLVKTQATQYF. DNA of the CDR3: TGCGCCAGCAGCCGGTCAAGGGTGGGACAGGGTCTGGTTAAGACACAGGCTACGCAGTATTTT.

This clone came up once. The V call is TRBV27, the J call TRBJ2-3, with a tentative D call TRBD1 (6 bases). V shed 5 bases and J shed 0 bases, with 9 bases lying between them. The germline V gene has CDR1 MNHEY and CDR2 SMNVEV (reference sequence). The CDR3 length is 14 residues. The CDR3 loop reads CASSVRGSTDTQYF. The CDR3 nucleotides are TGTGCCAGCAGTGTCAGGGGTAGCACAGATACGCAGTATTTT.

Only one count was recorded for this clone. This chain connects TRBV5-1 to TRBJ2-3; 7 positions agree with TRBD1. This CDR3 comprises 16 residues. V was clipped by 0 bases and J by 4 bases; unmatched bases: 8. The germline CDR1 and CDR2 sequences are SGHRS and YFSETQ. The CDR3 loop reads CASSLEGAQAADTQYF. CDR3 sequence (DNA): TGCGCCAGCAGCTTGGAGGGGGCCCAGGCCGCAGATACGCAGTATTTT.

The rearrangement uses TRBV19 and TRBJ2-2; 10 bases are a match to TRBD2. CDR1 LNHDA and CDR2 SQIVND come from the germline V gene (reference sequence). The CDR3 is made up of 18 amino acids. The J segment lost 3 bases and the V segment lost 9 bases, leaving 16 bases of the junction unmatched. In nucleotides, the CDR3 is TGTGCCAGCTCCGAGGGGCCTAGCGGGAGACGCGACACCGGGGAGCTGTTTTTT. Translation: CASSEGPSGRRDTGELFF.

This chain connects TRBV19 to TRBJ1-5; 7 positions agree with TRBD1. CDR1 and CDR2 (germline): LNHDA, SQIVND (reference sequence). This CDR3 spans 14 amino acids. V lost 6 bases to trimming and J lost 2 bases; unmatched junction nucleotides: 4. The chain's CDR3 is CASRFQGGNQPQHF. CDR3 bases: TGTGCCAGTAGGTTCCAGGGGGGCAATCAGCCCCAGCATTTT.

The CDR3 nucleotides are TGTGCCAGCACCGAGTCTGGAAACACCATATATTTT. Translation: CASTESGNTIYF. The chain carries TRBV12-3 or TRBV12-4 and TRBJ1-3; D uncertain. This CDR3 has 12 amino acids. Trimming took off 7 bases at V and 1 base at J, with 5 bases between the two ends.

The sample holds one count of this clone. The CDR3 loop is CSVRPGLYEQYF. CDR3 sequence (DNA): TGCAGCGTGAGACCGGGACTTTACGAGCAGTACTTC. The chain couples TRBV29-1 to TRBJ2-7; D may be TRBD2 (6 bases). Trimming left V 6 bases short and J 4 bases short, with 13 bases between. This CDR3 contains 12 residues. Germline V gives CDR1 SQVTM, CDR2 ANQGSEA.

This clone was recorded only once. This chain connects TRBV3-1 (or the pseudogene TRBV3-2) to TRBJ2-5, with 7 bases identical to TRBD1. The CDR3 spans 13 residues. Germline V CDR1 and CDR2: LGHDT, YNNKEL (reference sequence). J was trimmed by 4 bases and V by 3 bases; bases with no gene match: 2. The CDR3 DNA follows: TGTGCCAGCAGCCAGGGACAGCTAGAGACCCAGTACTTC. Translation: CASSQGQLETQYF.

This sequence joins TRBV28 and TRBJ2-7; a possible D gene is TRBD2 (6 bases). Germline assignment: CDR1 MDHEN and CDR2 SYDVKM. With 5 bases removed from V and 6 bases from J, the gap between germline ends came to 17 bases. The CDR3 spans 14 residues. The CDR3 reads CASSPIGEEAEQYF. Here the CDR3 DNA reads TGTGCCAGCAGTCCTATCGGGGAGGAAGCCGAGCAGTACTTC.

This chain joins TRBV7-3 and TRBJ1-1, with 11 bases matching TRBD1. The CDR3 contains 13 residues. V lost 5 bases and J lost 7; bases outside the gene matches: 3. Germline values: CDR1 SGHTA, CDR2 FQGTGA. CDR3 DNA: TGTGCCAGCAGCCCGGGGACAGGGGGTGAAGCTTTCTTT. This codes for CASSPGTGGEAFF.

V gene TRBV10-1 combines with J gene TRBJ2-1; maybe TRBD2 (7 bases). Between the trimmed V and J ends, which lost 1 base and 6 bases, there was a span of 19 bases. The CDR3 consists of 17 residues. In germline, CDR1 is WNHNN, CDR2 SYGVQD (reference sequence). The CDR3 loop reads CASSEWTGAGVPNEQFF. The CDR3 nucleotides are TGCGCCAGCAGTGAGTGGACGGGGGCGGGAGTTCCCAATGAGCAGTTCTTC.

The rearrangement joins TRBV6-2 or TRBV6-3 to TRBJ2-2, with D perhaps TRBD1 (6 bases). CDR3 length equals 15 residues. Germline V CDR1 and CDR2: MNHEY, SVGEGT. V shed 6 bases and J shed 2 bases, with 13 bases lying between them. In DNA form, the CDR3 reads TGTGCCAGCAGCGAGGTCAGGGGAAACACCGGGGAGCTGTTTTTT. Translated, it gives CASSEVRGNTGELFF.

The genes are TRBV19 and TRBJ2-2; 9 positions match TRBD1. V lost 4 bases to trimming and J lost 5 bases; unmatched junction nucleotides: 2. The CDR3 is made up of 14 amino acids. The germline CDR1 and CDR2 sequences are LNHDA and SQIVND (reference sequence). Here the CDR3 reads CASSRDRETGELFF. The CDR3, as DNA: TGTGCCAGTAGTAGGGACAGGGAGACCGGGGAGCTGTTTTTT.

The chain employs TRBV19 and TRBJ2-7; 7 positions agree with TRBD2. Germline CDR1 is LNHDA and CDR2 is SQIVND (reference sequence). This CDR3 is built from 14 residues. Losses at the gene ends were 5 bases for V and 5 bases for J; bases not matched to a gene: 9. The CDR3 sequence: CASSAGVGEDEQYF. The CDR3 DNA sequence: TGTGCCAGTAGTGCGGGGGTGGGGGAGGACGAGCAGTACTTC. Looking up the rest from reference TRBV19 and TRBJ2-7 gives the full variable domain: DGGITQSPKYLFRKEGQNVTLSCEQNLNHDAMYWYRQDPGQGLRLIYYSQIVNDFQKGDIAEGYSVSREKKESFPLTVTSAQKNPTAFYLCASSAGVGEDEQYFGPGTRLTVT.

CDR3 in amino acids: CASREGPGKPQHF. The CDR3 DNA sequence: TGTGCCAGTAGGGAGGGCCCGGGGAAGCCCCAGCATTTT. The chain combines TRBV6-4 with TRBJ1-5; no reliable D call. The V end lost 9 bases, the J end lost 8 bases, and 17 bases lay between the germline ends. Germline CDR1 MRHNA, CDR2 SNTAGT. The CDR3 has 13 residues.

The rearrangement links TRBV7-9 to TRBJ1-6; 8 bases agree with TRBD1. There are 16 residues in the CDR3. V lost 2 bases, J lost 7 bases, and 7 bases stayed unmatched. Germline lookup yields CDR1 SEHNR and CDR2 FQNEAQ (reference sequence). The CDR3 DNA is TGTGCCAGCAGCTTACCCAGGGGGCTAGGGAATTCACCCCTCCACTTT. It specifies CASSLPRGLGNSPLHF. Filled out from reference TRBV7-9 and TRBJ1-6, the complete variable domain reads DTGVSQNPRHKITKRGQNVTFRCDPISEHNRLYWYRQTLGQGPEFLTYFQNEAQLEKSRLLSDRFSAERPKGSFSTLEIQRTEQGDSAMYLCASSLPRGLGNSPLHFGNGTRLTVT.

The chain has TRBV9 and TRBJ1-1; 7 nucleotides line up with TRBD1. The ends lost 4 bases at V and 6 bases at J; junction bases unmatched: 30. The CDR3 spans 21 residues. Germline CDR1 is SGDLS and CDR2 is YYNGEE. The CDR3 is CASSPLIVQGGGYTRESEAFF. In DNA, the CDR3 is TGTGCCAGCAGCCCCCTCATTGTCCAGGGGGGCGGGTACACTAGAGAGTCTGAAGCTTTCTTT.

This rearrangement joins TRBV18 to TRBJ1-5; a possible D gene is TRBD1 (5 bases). CDR1 KGHSH and CDR2 LQKENI come from the germline V gene. The CDR3 contains 15 residues. V lost 3 bases and J lost 4, with 13 bases in between. The CDR3 is CASSPQGALNQPQHF. The CDR3 nucleotides read TGTGCCAGCTCACCGCAGGGCGCACTGAATCAGCCCCAGCATTTT.

The CDR3 DNA reads as TGTGCCAGCAGCGCAGAACTAGCGGTAGGAAACAATGAGCAGTTCTTC. This codes for CASSAELAVGNNEQFF. The chain links TRBV9 to TRBJ2-1; 8 bases align to TRBD2. The germline CDR1 and CDR2 sequences are SGDLS and YYNGEE. The V gene end was trimmed by 3 bases and the J gene end by 5 bases; junction bases not matched to a gene: 10. The CDR3 loop spans 16 amino acids.

V gene TRBV7-2 combines with J gene TRBJ2-7; 8 positions agree with TRBD2. There are 14 residues in the CDR3. The germline CDR1 and CDR2 sequences are SGHTA and FQGNSA. V lost 1 base to trimming and J lost 3 bases; unmatched junction nucleotides: 2. CDR3 sequence: CASSLGAGGYEQYF. CDR3 nucleotide sequence: TGTGCCAGCAGCTTAGGGGCGGGAGGCTACGAGCAGTACTTC.

CDR3 in amino acids: CASSFHPIAKNIQYF. As DNA, the CDR3 is TGTGCCAGCAGCTTCCATCCTATAGCCAAAAACATTCAGTACTTC. V gene TRBV11-3 combines with J gene TRBJ2-4; D not resolved. The ends were cut back, 3 bases at V and 0 bases at J, with 9 bases in the middle. CDR3 length: 15 residues. The V gene's germline CDR1 is SGHNT and CDR2 YENEEA.

The chain couples TRBV11-2 to TRBJ1-3; the D gene is possibly TRBD1 (5 bases). V dropped 0 bases and J dropped 6 bases, with 15 bases sitting between them. The germline V gene has CDR1 SGHAT and CDR2 FQNNGV. This CDR3 region has 16 residues. This CDR3 reads CASSLDLEGIVNTIYF. CDR3 nucleotides: TGTGCCAGCAGCTTAGATCTGGAGGGGATCGTAAACACCATATATTTT. Variable domain in full (rest from reference TRBV11-2 and TRBJ1-3): EAGVAQSPRYKIIEKRQSVAFWCNPISGHATLYWYQQILGQGPKLLIQFQNNGVVDDSQLPKDRFSAERLKGVDSTLKIQPAKLEDSAVYLCASSLDLEGIVNTIYFGEGSWLTVV.